This entry lists 17 T cell receptor beta chains sequenced from one sample in a study of a mutant IDH1 vaccine in newly diagnosed glioma. This sample's time point: week 47, end of study. In every dose of vaccine, 300 ug of mutant IDH1 20-mer peptide was given alongside topical imiquimod. Profiled with immunoSEQ multiplex PCR; TCRdb holds only in-frame clones, not every one. The sample records about 85,000 clones, roughly nine tenths being singletons. No antigen has been assigned to these receptors. The sequencing used PBMCs, collected from a glioma patient whose treatment included an IDH1 peptide vaccine. The source of these receptors is a woman aged 50 to 65 with glioma.

The CDR3 protein is CASSILGGGDEQFF. The CDR3 DNA sequence: TGTGCCAGTAGTATCCTGGGTGGGGGCGATGAGCAGTTCTTC. The J gene is TRBJ2-1, the V gene TRBV19; a weak D match, TRBD1 (6 bases). CDR3 length equals 14 residues. Germline assignment: CDR1 LNHDA and CDR2 SQIVND (reference sequence). Between the trimmed V and J ends, which lost 3 bases and 8 bases, there was a span of 14 bases.

The chain combines TRBV28 with TRBJ2-3; D is possibly TRBD1 (5 bases). Germline assignment: CDR1 MDHEN and CDR2 SYDVKM. This CDR3 region has 13 residues. V lost 6 bases to trimming and J lost 2 bases, with 9 bases between them. CDR3 loop: CASSPGFTDTQYF. CDR3 sequence (DNA): TGTGCCAGCAGCCCAGGGTTCACAGATACGCAGTATTTT. Full variable domain (missing parts from reference TRBV28 and TRBJ2-3): DVKVTQSSRYLVKRTGEKVFLECVQDMDHENMFWYRQDPGLGLRLIYFSYDVKMKEKGDIPEGYSVSREKKERFSLILESASTNQTSMYLCASSPGFTDTQYFGPGTRLTVL.

The chain joins TRBV7-9 to TRBJ2-5, with no clear D. The germline CDR1 and CDR2 sequences are SEHNR and FQNEAQ (reference sequence). The CDR3 consists of 16 residues. Trimming took 1 base from V and 0 from J, leaving 12 bases between them. The CDR3 DNA reads as TGTGCCAGCAGCTTAGGAAGTCTTATGTACCAAGAGACCCAGTACTTC. This sequence encodes CASSLGSLMYQETQYF.

This chain uses TRBV13 with TRBJ2-7; 9 nucleotides agree with TRBD2. Looked up from germline, CDR1 is PRHDT and CDR2 is FYEKMQ (reference sequence). The CDR3 spans 13 residues. The trim removed 3 bases at V and 6 bases at J, leaving 3 bases unmatched. In DNA form, the CDR3 reads TGTGCCAGCAGCTTGGCGGGGGGGAGCGAGCAGTACTTC. This translates into CASSLAGGSEQYF.

The J gene is TRBJ1-2, the V gene TRBV5-4; no firm D call. The CDR3 is made up of 13 amino acids. Germline V gives CDR1 SGHNT, CDR2 YYREEE (reference sequence). Trimming removed 5 bases from V and 3 bases from J, with 11 bases in between. The CDR3 region is CASSFTGDYGYTF. CDR3 in DNA: TGTGCCAGCAGTTTTACCGGGGACTATGGCTACACCTTC. The variable domain in full, with the rest retrieved from reference TRBV5-4 and TRBJ1-2, is ETGVTQSPTHLIKTRGQQVTLRCSSQSGHNTVSWYQQALGQGPQFIFQYYREEENGRGNFPPRFSGLQFPNYSSELNVNALELDDSALYLCASSFTGDYGYTFGSGTRLTVV.

CDR3 residues: CASSSGGHTGELFF. The CDR3 DNA sequence: TGTGCCAGCAGTTCAGGGGGACACACCGGGGAGCTGTTTTTT. The chain couples TRBV28 to TRBJ2-2; 7 nucleotides agree with TRBD1. Germline V gene data show CDR1 as MDHEN and CDR2 as SYDVKM. V trimming: 4 bases; J trimming: 3 bases; junction bases outside the gene matches: 2. The CDR3 is 14 amino acids.

This chain links TRBV5-1 with TRBJ2-5; 9 bases line up with TRBD1. V dropped 4 bases and J dropped 4; count of bases not matched to a gene: 20. CDR3 length: 19 residues. Germline values: CDR1 SGHRS, CDR2 YFSETQ. This chain's CDR3 is CASSQGLTGGYMAGETQYF. The DNA for the CDR3 is TGCGCCAGCAGCCAGGGTTTGACAGGGGGATATATGGCCGGAGAGACCCAGTACTTC. Together with reference TRBV5-1 and TRBJ2-5, the CDR3 gives the full variable domain: KAGVTQTPRYLIKTRGQQVTLSCSPISGHRSVSWYQQTPGQGLQFLFEYFSETQRNKGNFPGRFSGRQFSNSRSEMNVSTLELGDSALYLCASSQGLTGGYMAGETQYFGPGTRLLVL.

The V gene is TRBV7-9, the J gene TRBJ2-5; 8 bases line up with TRBD2. Trimming cost V 4 bases and J 6 bases; bases outside gene matches: 4. The V gene's germline CDR1 is SEHNR and CDR2 FQNEAQ (reference sequence). The length of the CDR3 is 13 residues. The CDR3 coding sequence is TGTGCCAGCAGCTGGGGACTAGGGCAGACCCAGTACTTC. This gives the protein CASSWGLGQTQYF. Full variable domain (outside the CDR3, taken from reference TRBV7-9 and TRBJ2-5): DTGVSQNPRHKITKRGQNVTFRCDPISEHNRLYWYRQTLGQGPEFLTYFQNEAQLEKSRLLSDRFSAERPKGSFSTLEIQRTEQGDSAMYLCASSWGLGQTQYFGPGTRLLVL.

The chain uses TRBV9 and TRBJ1-2; D is unresolved. Germline V gene lookup returns CDR1 SGDLS and CDR2 YYNGEE. The CDR3 runs to 15 residues. V dropped 0 bases and J dropped 4 bases, with 13 bases sitting between them. This CDR3 reads CASSVEAGTFYGYTF. As DNA, the CDR3 is TGTGCCAGCAGCGTAGAGGCAGGCACCTTCTATGGCTACACCTTC. The variable domain in full, with the rest retrieved from reference TRBV9 and TRBJ1-2, is DSGVTQTPKHLITATGQRVTLRCSPRSGDLSVYWYQQSLDQGLQFLIQYYNGEERAKGNILERFSAQQFPDLHSELNLSSLELGDSALYFCASSVEAGTFYGYTFGSGTRLTVV.

The chain combines TRBV29-1 with TRBJ2-2, with 7 bases lining up with TRBD1. Germline assignment: CDR1 SQVTM and CDR2 ANQGSEA. The CDR3 is 13 amino acids. The J segment lost 7 bases and the V segment lost 7 bases, leaving 9 bases of the junction unmatched. The CDR3 sequence is CSGGQRGGGELFF. For the CDR3, the DNA is TGCAGCGGGGGACAGCGAGGTGGCGGGGAGCTGTTTTTT.

A single count supports this clone. J is TRBJ1-4 and V is TRBV9; 9 bases fit TRBD1. Germline V lookup: CDR1 SGDLS, CDR2 YYNGEE. The V segment lost 4 bases and the J segment 5 bases; nucleotides outside the gene matches: 6. There are 15 residues in the CDR3. CDR3 nucleotides: TGTGCCAGCAGCTCTAGTGGGACAGGGAATGAAAAACTGTTTTTT. Encoded protein: CASSSSGTGNEKLFF.

The genes are TRBV2 and TRBJ1-5; D uncertain. CDR1 and CDR2 from the germline V gene are SNHLY and FYNNEI. The CDR3 has 16 residues. V lost 6 bases and J 0 bases, leaving 15 bases between the germline ends. CDR3 nucleotide sequence: TGTGCCAGCAGCTCGGCGGCTTACTATAGCAATCAGCCCCAGCATTTT. This translates into CASSSAAYYSNQPQHF.

This clone was recorded once. CDR3 nucleotides: TGTGCCATCAGTGACGGGGAGATGAGCACTGAAGCTTTCTTT. Amino acid sequence: CAISDGEMSTEAFF. The gene calls are TRBV10-3 and TRBJ1-1; D call uncertain. The CDR3 extends over 14 amino acids. Trimming removed 3 bases at V and 4 bases at J, with 12 bases between. Per germline, CDR1 ENHRY and CDR2 SYGVKD.

The chain employs TRBV2 and TRBJ1-6; 9 bases agree with TRBD1. The CDR3 loop spans 13 amino acids. With V trimmed by 6 bases and J by 8 bases, 2 bases remained unmatched. CDR1 SNHLY and CDR2 FYNNEI come from the germline V gene. The CDR3 coding sequence is TGTGCCAGCAGCGACAGGGGGGATTCACCCCTCCACTTT. Translation: CASSDRGDSPLHF.

The chain uses TRBV5-6 and TRBJ2-1, with D possibly called TRBD1 or TRBD2 (5 bases each). The germline V gene has CDR1 SGHDT and CDR2 YYEEEE. This CDR3 region has 15 residues. V lost 2 bases, J lost 8 bases, and 17 bases lay in between. The CDR3 loop reads CASSFRALARDEQFF. In nucleotides, the CDR3 is TGTGCCAGCAGCTTCAGGGCCTTAGCGCGTGATGAGCAGTTCTTC.

The J gene is TRBJ1-3, the V gene TRBV7-9; D remains unclear. V lost 7 bases, J lost 2 bases, and 12 bases lay in between. The germline V gene encodes CDR1 SEHNR and CDR2 FQNEAQ (reference sequence). The CDR3 consists of 14 residues. CDR3 loop: CASTLRRAGNTIYF. The CDR3 DNA sequence: TGTGCCAGCACCCTCCGGAGAGCTGGAAACACCATATATTTT.

A single count supports this clone. The chain couples TRBV10-2 to TRBJ2-7; D is unclear. V shed 0 bases and J shed 4 bases, with 4 bases lying between them. In germline, CDR1 is WSHSY, CDR2 SAAADI. The CDR3 is made up of 12 amino acids. Here the CDR3 reads CASSESAYEQYF. The DNA of the CDR3 is TGCGCCAGCAGTGAGTCAGCGTACGAGCAGTACTTC.